The 31 T cell receptor beta chains reported below all come from one sample, sequenced in a study of blood T cell repertoires in COVID-19. Using immunoSEQ multiplex PCR, the repertoire was profiled, and TCRdb retains in-frame clones only, with some absent. The sample lists 150,000 or so clones, approximately 82% occurring once. Input material: PBMCs or T cells enriched from blood (not recorded which). These receptors were taken from a woman between 45 and 60 years old who had recovered from COVID-19.

The chain links TRBV10-3 to TRBJ2-7, with 9 nucleotides matching TRBD2. CDR3 length: 15 amino acids. Germline V gene data show CDR1 as ENHRY and CDR2 as SYGVKD. The V and J ends lost 0 bases and 0 bases, in that order; junction bases with no gene match: 0. The CDR3 nucleotides are TGTGCCATCAGTGAGTCTAGCGGGAGCTCCTACGAGCAGTACGTC. Translated: CAISESSGSSYEQYV.

This clone was detected ten times or more. The chain combines TRBV7-3 with TRBJ1-5; D not certain. The ends were cut back, 8 bases at V and 4 bases at J, with 18 bases in the middle. CDR3 length equals 15 residues. The V gene's germline CDR1 is SGHTA and CDR2 FQGTGA. The CDR3 spells CASSPLGGSNQPQHF. DNA for the CDR3: TGTGCCAGCTCCCCCCTAGGAGGATCTAATCAGCCCCAGCATTTT.

The genes are TRBV4-1 and TRBJ1-4; 7 bases are shared with TRBD1. CDR3 length equals 16 residues. The germline gives CDR1 MGHRA, CDR2 YSYEKL. Losses at the gene ends were 1 base for V and 5 bases for J; bases not matched to a gene: 7. The CDR3 DNA is TGCGCCAGCAGCCAAGCAGACAGGGCTATGAATGAAAAACTGTTTTTT. Its protein is CASSQADRAMNEKLFF.

The chain carries TRBV18 and TRBJ2-3, with D unclear. Germline V gene lookup returns CDR1 KGHSH and CDR2 LQKENI. This CDR3 comprises 11 residues. V was pared by 6 bases and J by 4 bases, with 5 bases between. The CDR3 DNA is TGTGCCAGCTCTAGAGCAGATACGCAGTATTTT. Translating gives CASSRADTQYF.

This rearrangement joins TRBV19 to TRBJ1-1, with unresolved D. The germline gives CDR1 LNHDA, CDR2 SQIVND (reference sequence). V gave up 4 bases and J gave up 1 base, with 16 bases separating them. CDR3 size: 16 residues. The CDR3 sequence: CASSSPPLGRNTEAFF. The CDR3 DNA reads as TGTGCCAGTAGTAGTCCCCCCCTTGGGAGGAACACTGAAGCTTTCTTT.

The rearrangement links TRBV27 to TRBJ1-6; 8 positions agree with TRBD1. The CDR3 has 16 residues. V shed 0 bases, J shed 6 bases, and the junction held 4 bases outside the gene matches. CDR1 and CDR2 from the germline V gene are MNHEY and SMNVEV (reference sequence). The CDR3 loop is CASSLSTGTGNSPLHF. For the CDR3, the DNA is TGTGCCAGCAGTTTATCGACCGGGACAGGTAATTCACCCCTCCACTTT.

The chain recombines TRBV5-6 with TRBJ2-3, with TRBD2 matching over 11 bases. J was trimmed by 11 bases and V by 1 base; bases with no gene match: 6. This CDR3 is built from 14 residues. Germline assignment: CDR1 SGHDT and CDR2 YYEEEE. CDR3: CASSLLAGGRGQYF. CDR3 sequence (DNA): TGTGCCAGCAGCTTGCTAGCGGGGGGCCGCGGGCAGTATTTT.

CDR3 protein: CASSAGLATPTYEQYV. CDR3 bases: TGTGCCAGCAGCGCCGGACTAGCGACACCCACCTACGAGCAGTACGTC. The chain recombines TRBV5-4 with TRBJ2-7; 9 nucleotides match TRBD2. This CDR3 has 16 residues. With 4 bases clipped from V and 2 bases from J, the junction kept 10 bases outside the gene matches. CDR1 and CDR2 from the germline V gene are SGHNT and YYREEE (reference sequence).

The chain has TRBV5-1 and TRBJ1-4; TRBD1 agrees at 10 bases. Looked up from germline, CDR1 is SGHRS and CDR2 is YFSETQ. V shed 0 bases, J shed 7 bases, and the junction held 0 bases outside the gene matches. The CDR3 contains 14 residues. CDR3 DNA sequence: TGCGCCAGCAGCTTGGGACAGGGGGCTGAAAAACTGTTTTTT. Its protein is CASSLGQGAEKLFF.

V gene TRBV18 combines with J gene TRBJ2-7, with 7 nucleotides matching TRBD1. Germline CDR1 KGHSH, CDR2 LQKENI. This CDR3 spans 12 amino acids. With 6 bases clipped from V and 6 bases from J, the junction kept 5 bases outside the gene matches. In DNA, the CDR3 is TGTGCCAGCTCGCCCGACAGGGCCGAGCAGTACGTC. It specifies CASSPDRAEQYV.

V gene TRBV5-1 combines with J gene TRBJ1-4, with TRBD1 as a possible D gene (5 bases). There are 13 residues in the CDR3. V was shortened by 8 bases and J by 4 bases, with 12 bases between the two germline ends. The germline CDR1 and CDR2 sequences are SGHRS and YFSETQ. CDR3 nucleotide sequence: TGCGCCAGTCATGCAGGGTATAATGAAAAACTGTTTTTT. It is translated as CASHAGYNEKLFF.

A remark on this clone: At one boundary the junction diverges from the germline segment, which might be a read error. The chain is built from TRBV7-7 and TRBJ1-4, with D perhaps matching TRBD1 (6 bases). CDR1 SSHAT and CDR2 FNYEAQ come from the germline V gene (reference sequence). This CDR3 spans 15 amino acids. CDR3 nucleotides: TGTGCTAGCAGGGCAGGGGTTTCGACTAATGAAAAACTGTTTTTT. It encodes CASRAGVSTNEKLFF.

The rearrangement links TRBV19 to TRBJ1-3; 7 nucleotides align to TRBD1. The germline CDR1 and CDR2 sequences are LNHDA and SQIVND (reference sequence). The V gene end was trimmed by 5 bases and the J gene end by 0 bases; junction bases not matched to a gene: 10. CDR3 length: 17 residues. This chain's CDR3 is CASSVTGVAFSGNTIYF. In DNA, the CDR3 is TGTGCCAGTAGTGTCACAGGGGTCGCCTTCTCTGGAAACACCATATATTTT.

The gene calls are TRBV6-5 and TRBJ1-1; the D gene is possibly TRBD1 (6 bases). The CDR3 runs to 14 residues. The V end was cut by 7 bases, the J end by 4 bases, with 16 bases between. Germline lookup yields CDR1 MNHEY and CDR2 SVGAGI. The CDR3, as DNA: TGTGCCAGCATAGGCTGGACAGTCGCCACTGAAGCTTTCTTT. Amino acid sequence: CASIGWTVATEAFF.

This clone has just one count. The rearrangement uses TRBV21-1 and TRBJ2-3; TRBD2 is the table's D call, not checked against the DNA. TRBV21-1 is a listed pseudogene. The CDR3 totals 19 residues. CDR3 bases: TGTGCCAGCAGCCTTGTTGTGATAGCGGGAGGCATGGACACAGATACGCAGTATTTT. As protein: CASSLVVIAGGMDTDTQYF.

The genes are TRBV3-1 (or the pseudogene TRBV3-2) and TRBJ1-3; unclear D gene. This CDR3 contains 15 residues. V was shortened by 4 bases and J by 0 bases, with 10 bases between the two germline ends. CDR1 LGHDT and CDR2 YNNKEL come from the germline V gene (reference sequence). CDR3 loop: CASSLNIYSGNTIYF. The CDR3 DNA reads TGTGCCAGCAGCCTTAACATTTACTCTGGAAACACCATATATTTT.

This chain links TRBV27 with TRBJ1-2; unclear D gene. Between the trimmed V and J ends, which lost 3 bases and 5 bases, there was a span of 10 bases. From germline, CDR1 is MNHEY and CDR2 SMNVEV (reference sequence). The CDR3 sequence is 13 residues long. CDR3 DNA: TGTGCCAGCAGTTTTGGAGCCGTTTATGGCTACACCTTC. This translates into CASSFGAVYGYTF.

The rearrangement links TRBV15 to TRBJ1-2; 10 positions agree with TRBD1. J was trimmed by 8 bases and V by 2 bases; bases with no gene match: 8. The CDR3 has 15 residues. Germline V gene data show CDR1 as LNHNV and CDR2 as YYDKDF (reference sequence). CDR3 loop: CATSRPLDRGAGYTF. CDR3 DNA: TGTGCCACCAGCAGACCCTTGGACAGGGGGGCGGGCTACACCTTC.

The rearrangement uses TRBV10-3 and TRBJ1-2; D unresolved. The CDR3 runs to 13 residues. With 3 bases removed from V and 5 bases from J, the gap between germline ends came to 10 bases. The germline V gene encodes CDR1 ENHRY and CDR2 SYGVKD. The CDR3 DNA follows: TGTGCCATCAGTGACACAGCCAGGTATGGCTACACCTTC. This sequence encodes CAISDTARYGYTF.

This clone was picked up one time. The genes are TRBV6-1 and TRBJ2-2; no reliable D call. The V end lost 2 bases, the J end lost 4 bases, and 11 bases lay between the germline ends. The CDR3 is made up of 15 amino acids. Germline CDR1 is MNHNS and CDR2 is SASEGT. The CDR3 region has the DNA TGTGCCAGCAGTGAATTTAGGAGCATCACCGGGGAGCTGTTTTTT. Its protein product is CASSEFRSITGELFF.

This clone turned up a few times. The chain links TRBV30 to TRBJ1-5; D perhaps matches TRBD1 (5 bases). CDR3 size: 13 residues. Germline V CDR1 and CDR2: GTSNPN, SVGIG (reference sequence). V shed 3 bases and J shed 3 bases, with 9 bases lying between them. The CDR3 nucleotides are TGTGCCTGGAGCGGGGGGGACAATCAGCCCCAGCATTTT. It is translated as CAWSGGDNQPQHF. The full variable domain, its missing parts supplied by reference TRBV30 and TRBJ1-5, is SQTIHQWPATLVQPVGSPLSLECTVEGTSNPNLYWYRQAAGRGLQLLFYSVGIGQISSEVPQNLSASRPQDRQFILSSKKLLLSDSGFYLCAWSGGDNQPQHFGDGTRLSIL.

The rearrangement links TRBV5-1 to TRBJ1-3, with D tentatively TRBD1 (5 bases). The CDR3 has 16 amino acids. Per germline, CDR1 SGHRS and CDR2 YFSETQ. The V gene lost 1 base and the J gene lost 2 bases, with 13 bases spanning the gap. The CDR3, as DNA: TGCGCCAGCAGCTTGCAGGGTCCAGAAACTGGAAACACCATATATTTT. Translated, it gives CASSLQGPETGNTIYF.

The rearrangement joins TRBV5-1 to TRBJ1-1, with 8 bases identical to TRBD1. The CDR3 covers 14 residues. After removal of 4 bases from V and 5 bases from J, the junction contained 7 bases not matched to a gene. Germline V gene lookup returns CDR1 SGHRS and CDR2 YFSETQ. The CDR3 reads CASSPQGASTEAFF. CDR3 DNA: TGCGCCAGCAGCCCCCAGGGGGCGAGTACTGAAGCTTTCTTT.

The genes are TRBV6-5 and TRBJ1-1; D possibly corresponds to TRBD1 (6 bases). The CDR3 runs 14 residues. With 7 bases removed from V and 5 bases from J, the gap between germline ends came to 17 bases. Germline V gene data show CDR1 as MNHEY and CDR2 as SVGAGI. This chain's CDR3 is CASTRTQGGTEAFF. CDR3 nucleotides: TGTGCCAGCACTAGGACACAGGGTGGGACTGAAGCTTTCTTT.

This clone was seen a single time. The V call is TRBV6-5, the J call TRBJ1-5; D unresolved. The CDR3 runs 15 residues. Trimming shortened V by 2 bases and J by 0 bases, and 8 bases separated the two germline ends. The germline V gene encodes CDR1 MNHEY and CDR2 SVGAGI. CDR3 sequence: CASSYTRPSNQPQHF. CDR3 bases: TGTGCCAGCAGTTACACCAGGCCTAGCAATCAGCCCCAGCATTTT.

This chain connects TRBV25-1 to TRBJ1-5, with TRBD1 matching 9 bases. CDR3 length: 18 residues. Germline V gives CDR1 MGHDK, CDR2 SYGVNS. V was pared by 5 bases and J by 1 base, with 12 bases of the junction left unmatched. CDR3 region: CASSFRDRDIESNQPQHF. The CDR3 coding sequence is TGTGCCAGCAGTTTCCGGGACAGGGATATAGAAAGCAATCAGCCCCAGCATTTT.

The CDR3 reads CAYLQGYTGELFF. The CDR3 DNA follows: TGTGCCTACCTACAGGGTTACACCGGGGAGCTGTTTTTT. V gene TRBV30 combines with J gene TRBJ2-2; weak D call: TRBD1 (6 bases). V was cut by 7 bases and J by 3 bases, with 12 bases left in between. Per the germline V gene, CDR1 is GTSNPN and CDR2 is SVGIG (reference sequence). The CDR3 has 13 residues.

V is TRBV25-1 and J is TRBJ2-4, with D perhaps matching TRBD2 (5 bases). Germline V gene sequence: CDR1 MGHDK, CDR2 SYGVNS. Trimming removed 6 bases from V and 8 bases from J, with 8 bases in between. The CDR3 has 11 residues. The CDR3, as DNA: TGTGCCAGCAGCTCCGGGGACATTCAGTACTTC. Protein: CASSSGDIQYF.

This rearrangement joins TRBV27 to TRBJ1-2; TRBD1 agrees at 8 bases. CDR1 MNHEY and CDR2 SMNVEV come from the germline V gene (reference sequence). After removal of 2 bases from V and 1 base from J, the junction contained 0 bases not matched to a gene. The CDR3 sequence is 14 residues long. For the CDR3, the DNA is TGTGCCAGCAGTTTAGACAGGGGTAACTATGGCTACACCTTC. Translated: CASSLDRGNYGYTF.

V usage is TRBV7-9 and J usage is TRBJ1-1; D possibly corresponds to TRBD1 (6 bases). Trimming cost V 5 bases and J 11 bases, with 12 bases left between them. CDR1 and CDR2 (germline): SEHNR, FQNEAQ (reference sequence). The CDR3 is 11 residues long. The CDR3 here is CASSNRDKAFF. The CDR3 coding sequence is TGTGCCAGCAGCAACAGGGACAAGGCTTTCTTT.

This sequence joins TRBV2 and TRBJ1-1; TRBD1 agrees at 7 bases. The germline gives CDR1 SNHLY, CDR2 FYNNEI. The CDR3 length is 13 residues. V was clipped by 6 bases and J by 2 bases; unmatched bases: 3. In DNA form, the CDR3 reads TGTGCCAGCAGCGCAGGGGGTAACACTGAAGCTTTCTTT. As protein: CASSAGGNTEAFF.